This T cell receptor (beta chain) originates from a study of blood T cells in healthy people across ages. CDR1 SGHTA and CDR2 FQGNSA come from the germline V gene. The CDR3 has 14 amino acids. Using a J-beta primer mix together with a sample-barcoded 5' primer, a second PCR was run for about 6 to 11 cycles. The study obtained at least 2.5 million CDR3-containing paired-end reads from every sample. TCRdb reanalysed the 5' RACE reads using MiXCR and keeps one entry per CDR3 protein. Of more than 800,000 distinct CDR3 sequences in the sample, over 35% were seen once. To note about this clonotype: The junction shows a germline mismatch at one end, possibly a read error.

Sequences were obtained from blood. This receptor was identified in a woman aged 60-75 years in good health. The chain employs TRBV7-2 and TRBJ1-4; D gene ambiguous. Here the CDR3 reads CACSLPGSNEKLFF. The CDR3 DNA reads as TGTGCCTGCAGCTTACCGGGGAGCAATGAAAAACTGTTTTTT. The full variable domain, in which reference TRBV7-2 and TRBJ1-4 provide the parts outside the CDR3, is GAGVSQSPSNKVTEKGKDVELRCDPISGHTALYWYRQSLGQGLEFLIYFQGNSAPDKSGLPSDRFSAERTGGSVSTLTIQRTQQEDSAVYLCACSLPGSNEKLFFGSGTQLSVL.